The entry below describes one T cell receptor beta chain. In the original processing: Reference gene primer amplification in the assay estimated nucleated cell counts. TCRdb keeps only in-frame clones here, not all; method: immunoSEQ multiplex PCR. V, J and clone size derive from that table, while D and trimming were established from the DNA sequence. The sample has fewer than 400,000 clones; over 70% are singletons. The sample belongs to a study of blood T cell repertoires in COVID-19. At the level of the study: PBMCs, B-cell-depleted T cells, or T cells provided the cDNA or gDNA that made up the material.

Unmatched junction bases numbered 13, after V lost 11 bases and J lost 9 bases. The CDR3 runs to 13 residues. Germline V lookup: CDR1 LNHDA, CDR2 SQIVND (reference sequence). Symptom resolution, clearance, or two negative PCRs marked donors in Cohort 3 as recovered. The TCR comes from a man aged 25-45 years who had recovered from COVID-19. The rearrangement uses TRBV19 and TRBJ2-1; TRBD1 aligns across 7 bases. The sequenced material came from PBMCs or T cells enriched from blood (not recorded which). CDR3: CASQTYRGGEQFF. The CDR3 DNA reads TGTGCCTCACAAACCTACAGGGGCGGTGAGCAGTTCTTC.